Listed below are T cell receptor beta chains from one sample, sequenced in a study of blood T cell repertoires in COVID-19. Here immunoSEQ multiplex PCR was the method, and the copy in TCRdb shows in-frame clones only, minus some. There are tens of thousands of clones in the sample; around 80% occur only once, and 10% to 15% lies in the top ten. Sequenced sample: peripheral blood. These receptors came from a human donor in a cohort sampled during active COVID-19. CDR3s include the opening cysteine and the closing phenylalanine or tryptophan. D genes are given only for firm matches. A row's size may be missing; if present it is once, few, many or a size class.

cdr3_nt	cdr3_aa	clone_size	d_call	v_call	j_call
TGTGCCAGCAGTTTACCGGGGACAGCCGATGGGGGATTC	CASSLPGTADGGF	-	TRBD1	TRBV12-3/TRBV12-4	TRBJ1-2
TGCGCCAGCAGTGAGTGGGGGCGGAACTCCTACGAGCAGTACTTC	CASSEWGRNSYEQYF	-	-	TRBV10-2	TRBJ2-7
TGTGCCAGCAGTTCCCGAGGACAGGGGCTCGACGAGCAGTACTTC	CASSSRGQGLDEQYF	-	TRBD1	TRBV6-2/TRBV6-3	TRBJ2-7
TGTGCCAGCAAACAGGGGGTCCCAGAGACCCAGTACTTC	CASKQGVPETQYF	-	TRBD1	TRBV28	TRBJ2-5
TGTGCCAGCAGTGAAGGCGGGAGCACAGATACGCAGTATTTT	CASSEGGSTDTQYF	-	-	TRBV6-4	TRBJ2-3
TGCGCCAGCAGTGAGTCGCTAGCGGGAGGGCACGAGCAGTACTTC	CASSESLAGGHEQYF	few	TRBD2	TRBV10-2	TRBJ2-7
TGTGCCAGCAGCTCACTCGGAGGCGGGAAAGAGACCCAGTACTTC	CASSSLGGGKETQYF	once	-	TRBV7-3	TRBJ2-5
TGTGCCAGCTCACCCCCCGGCCCGGTGGGGCTCGAGCAGTACTTC	CASSPPGPVGLEQYF	-	-	TRBV18	TRBJ2-7
TGTGCCTGGAGTCGAAGGGGGGGGACAGGGACGTACGGCTACACCTTC	CAWSRRGGTGTYGYTF	-	TRBD1	TRBV30	TRBJ1-2
TGTGCCAGCAGCCACCTGTCCGGGACAGGCCGAAGGACTGAAGCTTTCTTT	CASSHLSGTGRRTEAFF	-	TRBD1	TRBV14	TRBJ1-1
TGTGCCAGCAGCCTGGGACAGGGGACGAACACTGAAGCTTTCTTT	CASSLGQGTNTEAFF	-	TRBD1	TRBV5-4	TRBJ1-1
TGTGCCAGCAGTTTCAGGGGTCGGGTTTCCTACGAGCAGTACTTC	CASSFRGRVSYEQYF	-	-	TRBV28	TRBJ2-7
TGTGCCAGCAGCTTAGAGGGACCCGCCGGGGGAAATCAGCCCCAGCATTTT	CASSLEGPAGGNQPQHF	-	-	TRBV7-2	TRBJ1-5
TGTGCCTCGCACGGGGAGGGGAGCAATCAGCCCCAGCATTTT	CASHGEGSNQPQHF	-	-	TRBV19	TRBJ1-5
TGTGCCAGCAGTTCAATCGGAGGGGCCGCCTCCTACGAGCAGTACTTC	CASSSIGGAASYEQYF	-	-	TRBV6-5	TRBJ2-7
TGTGCCAGCAGCTGGGGGACAGAGAACTATGGCTACACCTTC	CASSWGTENYGYTF	-	TRBD1	TRBV28	TRBJ1-2
TGTGCCATCAGTGTACCGGGACAGGGGGCCGGACAGTTCTTC	CAISVPGQGAGQFF	-	TRBD1	TRBV10-3	TRBJ2-1
TGTGCCAGCAGTTCACCCGGGACAGCTAACATCGGCTACACCTTC	CASSSPGTANIGYTF	-	TRBD1	TRBV6-5	TRBJ1-2
TGTGCCAGCAGCTTAGGGGGCGGGAGGGCCAAAAATGAGCAGTTCTTC	CASSLGGGRAKNEQFF	-	TRBD2	TRBV11-3	TRBJ2-1
TGTGCCAGCAGCCACACTGGAAACACCATATATTTT	CASSHTGNTIYF	-	-	TRBV3-1/TRBV3-2	TRBJ1-3
TGTGCCAGCAGCCTTGGTAGCGGGAATTACAATGAGCAGTTCTTC	CASSLGSGNYNEQFF	-	TRBD2	TRBV5-6	TRBJ2-1
TGTGCCAGCAGCTCGGGAGGCTCTTCGGAGCAGTTCTTC	CASSSGGSSEQFF	-	TRBD2	TRBV5-6	TRBJ2-1
TGCGCCAGCAGCCAAGATCCAGGGACTAGCCGCACAGATACGCAGTATTTT	CASSQDPGTSRTDTQYF	-	TRBD2	TRBV4-3	TRBJ2-3
TGTGCCACACATCACAGGGAAGCCAAAAACATTCAGTACTTC	CATHHREAKNIQYF	-	-	TRBV21-1	TRBJ2-4
TGCGCCAGCAGCTTGGAGGGGACAGGGCGTGAAAAACTGTTTTTT	CASSLEGTGREKLFF	-	TRBD1	TRBV5-1	TRBJ1-4
TGTGCCAGCAGCCAAGGAGGGCCGCTCGGCTACACCTTC	CASSQGGPLGYTF	few	-	TRBV4-2	TRBJ1-2
TGCGCCAGCAGCCAGGAGGAGACAGGGTGGAACTATGGCTACACCTTC	CASSQEETGWNYGYTF	once	TRBD1	TRBV4-3	TRBJ1-2
TGTGCCAGCAGCCCCTCTGCGGGGTACGAGCAGTACTTC	CASSPSAGYEQYF	-	-	TRBV3-1/TRBV3-2	TRBJ2-7
TGTGCCAGTAGTGCACACGGTCCAGAGGGAGCTTTCTTT	CASSAHGPEGAFF	-	-	TRBV19	TRBJ1-1
TGTGCCAGCAGCGTAGCGGGAGAAGCGTACGAGCAGTACTTC	CASSVAGEAYEQYF	-	-	TRBV9	TRBJ2-7
TGTGCCAGCAGACGGCAGGGGAACACTGAAGCTTTCTTT	CASRRQGNTEAFF	-	-	TRBV7-2	TRBJ1-1
TGTGCCAGCAGTTATCGACTAGGGTCCGGTCAGCCCCAGCATTTT	CASSYRLGSGQPQHF	-	-	TRBV6-5	TRBJ1-5
TGTGCCAGCAGCACAATTCCAGGAAACACCATATATTTT	CASSTIPGNTIYF	-	-	TRBV9	TRBJ1-3
TGTGCCAGCAGGGATCGACAGGTATACTCCTACGAGCAGTACTTC	CASRDRQVYSYEQYF	few	-	TRBV2	TRBJ2-7
TGTGCCAGCAGCTTATCAGGGTGGGACACTGAAGCTTTCTTT	CASSLSGWDTEAFF	-	-	TRBV11-2	TRBJ1-1
TGTGCCAGCAGCTTAGTTCGGGGAGGGCAGGCGTTTGCCAAAAACATTCAGTACTTC	CASSLVRGGQAFAKNIQYF	-	TRBD2	TRBV7-9	TRBJ2-4
TGCGCCAGCAGTCAATCGATCTTTTGGGGGGCAGGGGGAGACGAGCAGTACTTC	CASSQSIFWGAGGDEQYF	-	-	TRBV23-1	TRBJ2-7
TGTGCCATCGGGGGAAAACAGCCCCAGCATTTT	CAIGGKQPQHF	-	-	TRBV12-3/TRBV12-4	TRBJ1-5
TGCGCCAGCAGCCAATCGACTCATGGCTACACCTTC	CASSQSTHGYTF	-	-	TRBV4-1	TRBJ1-2
TGTGCCAGTAGCCCCGCTAGAAATAAAAGAGGCGGGGCCCAGTACTTC	CASSPARNKRGGAQYF	-	-	TRBV28	TRBJ2-5
TGTGCCAGCAGCTTGGGGGTGACAGGGGAAGCTGGGGCCAACGTCCTGACTTTC	CASSLGVTGEAGANVLTF	-	TRBD1	TRBV7-8	TRBJ2-6
TGCGCCAGCAGCTTGGGTCGCGAGCAGTACTTC	CASSLGREQYF	-	-	TRBV5-1	TRBJ2-7
TGTGCCAGCAGCGGGGTAGGACAGATAACTTATGGCTACACCTTC	CASSGVGQITYGYTF	-	-	TRBV5-6	TRBJ1-2
TGCAGCGTTGAAGGGAGTGGGGAGACCCAGTACTTC	CSVEGSGETQYF	-	-	TRBV29-1	TRBJ2-5
TGTGCCACCAACGACAGGGGCTACGAGCAGTACTTC	CATNDRGYEQYF	-	TRBD1	TRBV19	TRBJ2-7
TGTGCCAGCAGCGTAGGGGGCAGGGAATACGAGCAGTACTTC	CASSVGGREYEQYF	once	-	TRBV9	TRBJ2-7
TGTGCCAGCAGCCAAGAATCTGGGCGACTAGCGGGCTCCTACGAGCAGTACTTC	CASSQESGRLAGSYEQYF	-	TRBD2	TRBV4-2	TRBJ2-7
TGTGCCACCAGCAGAGATGGGGGGGAGCAGTACTTC	CATSRDGGEQYF	once	-	TRBV15	TRBJ2-7